A selection of T cell receptor beta chains follows, all from one sample in a study of T-cell reconstitution after alpha-beta-depleted transplantation in children. MiXCR, run by TCRdb on the PCR reads, gives a single entry per CDR3 protein. The data show a few hundred thousand distinct CDR3 sequences, 43% seen once. The sample in question was PBMCs, obtained before TCRalphabeta/CD19-depleted stem cell transplant. All receptors derive from a girl aged 2-10 years with aplastic anemia, due to receive a stem cell transplant. CDR3s include the opening cysteine and the closing phenylalanine or tryptophan. Each record gives: D gene, J gene, V gene, clone size, CDR3 protein, CDR3 DNA. A D gene is named only where the DNA matches it firmly. Expanded clones are given a class, and other clones once, few, many or no size at all.

D: .
J: TRBJ1-2
V: TRBV29-1
size: few
CDR3: CSGGEGYGYTF
DNA: TGCAGCGGGGGCGAGGGCTATGGCTACACCTTC

D: .
J: TRBJ1-1
V: TRBV6-1
size: many
CDR3: CASSGTGVGGTEAFF
DNA: TGTGCCAGCAGCGGGACTGGGGTCGGGGGCACTGAAGCTTTCTTT

D: TRBD2
J: TRBJ2-5
V: TRBV5-1
size: .
CDR3: CASSLISGEQETQYF
DNA: TGCGCCAGCAGCTTGATTAGCGGGGAACAAGAGACCCAGTACTTC

D: .
J: TRBJ2-3
V: TRBV11-3
size: .
CDR3: CASAALGNTDTQYF
DNA: TGTGCCAGCGCAGCCCTAGGTAACACAGATACGCAGTATTTT

D: TRBD2
J: TRBJ2-1
V: TRBV10-3
size: .
CDR3: CAIGLQGGSSYNEQFF
DNA: TGTGCCATCGGGCTCCAGGGCGGGAGCTCCTACAATGAGCAGTTCTTC

D: .
J: TRBJ2-5
V: TRBV5-5
size: .
CDR3: CASSLGWREVETQYF
DNA: TGTGCCAGCAGCTTGGGCTGGAGGGAGGTGGAGACCCAGTACTTC

D: .
J: TRBJ2-3
V: TRBV7-2
size: .
CDR3: CASSFRDTLRTDTQYF
DNA: TGTGCCAGCAGCTTCCGGGACACCTTACGCACAGATACGCAGTATTTT

D: .
J: TRBJ2-5
V: TRBV28
size: .
CDR3: CASITRWGHQSETQYF
DNA: TGTGCCAGCATTACCCGCTGGGGACACCAAAGTGAGACCCAGTACTTC

D: .
J: TRBJ2-3
V: TRBV20-1
size: few
CDR3: CSARGRQTSTDTQYF
DNA: TGCAGTGCTAGAGGCCGACAGACTAGCACAGATACGCAGTATTTT

D: TRBD2
J: TRBJ2-7
V: TRBV4-1
size: .
CDR3: CASSQDTGGSSYEQYF
DNA: TGCGCCAGCAGCCAAGACACCGGCGGGAGCTCCTACGAGCAGTACTTC

D: .
J: TRBJ2-5
V: TRBV4-1
size: few
CDR3: CASSQGPRGGQETQYF
DNA: TGCGCCAGCAGCCAAGGTCCTAGGGGGGGCCAAGAGACCCAGTACTTC

D: TRBD1
J: TRBJ1-5
V: TRBV13
size: many
CDR3: CASSLGLLSGQGGNQPQHF
DNA: TGTGCCAGCAGCTTAGGGTTGCTTTCCGGACAGGGAGGAAATCAGCCCCAGCATTTT

D: TRBD2
J: TRBJ2-3
V: TRBV10-3
size: many
CDR3: CAIAGGPDTQYF
DNA: TGTGCCATAGCGGGAGGGCCAGATACGCAGTATTTT

D: TRBD1
J: TRBJ2-3
V: TRBV12-3/TRBV12-4
size: many
CDR3: CASSDQGRGMPDTQYF
DNA: TGTGCCAGCTCGGACCAGGGCAGGGGGATGCCAGATACGCAGTATTTT

D: .
J: TRBJ1-5
V: TRBV20-1
size: .
CDR3: CSAPRIGEGNQPQHF
DNA: TGCAGTGCCCCGAGGATAGGGGAGGGGAATCAGCCCCAGCATTTT

D: .
J: TRBJ2-5
V: TRBV28
size: many
CDR3: CASSLGSQETQYF
DNA: TGTGCCAGCAGTTTAGGGAGCCAAGAGACCCAGTACTTC

D: TRBD1
J: TRBJ2-3
V: TRBV7-6
size: .
CDR3: CASSLVQGPDTQYF
DNA: TGTGCCAGCAGCCTAGTACAGGGGCCAGATACGCAGTATTTT

D: .
J: TRBJ1-2
V: TRBV20-1
size: .
CDR3: CSARVLTANYGYTF
DNA: TGCAGTGCTAGAGTCCTGACAGCTAACTATGGCTACACCTTC

D: TRBD1
J: TRBJ2-7
V: TRBV4-1
size: .
CDR3: CASSPELDRGYSYEQYF
DNA: TGCGCCAGCAGCCCCGAGCTGGACAGGGGGTACTCCTACGAGCAGTACTTC

D: .
J: TRBJ1-1
V: TRBV7-9
size: many
CDR3: CASSLKGGAEDTEAFF
DNA: TGTGCCAGCAGCCTAAAGGGGGGCGCAGAGGACACTGAAGCTTTCTTT

D: TRBD2
J: TRBJ2-3
V: TRBV28
size: few
CDR3: CASSSTGTRRTDTQYF
DNA: TGTGCCAGCAGCTCCACAGGGACTAGGCGCACAGATACGCAGTATTTT

D: .
J: TRBJ1-1
V: TRBV4-1
size: .
CDR3: CASSQVGIGPNTEAFF
DNA: TGCGCCAGCAGCCAAGTCGGGATAGGGCCGAACACTGAAGCTTTCTTT

D: TRBD2
J: TRBJ2-1
V: TRBV29-1
size: .
CDR3: CSVGGTSGTYNEQFF
DNA: TGCAGCGTCGGGGGGACTAGCGGCACCTACAATGAGCAGTTCTTC

D: .
J: TRBJ1-5
V: TRBV20-1
size: many
CDR3: CSARDLLDYNQPQHF
DNA: TGCAGTGCTAGAGATCTTCTCGATTACAATCAGCCCCAGCATTTT

D: TRBD1
J: TRBJ2-7
V: TRBV7-2
size: .
CDR3: CASSSDRGAYEQYF
DNA: TGTGCCAGCAGCTCCGACAGGGGAGCCTACGAGCAGTACTTC

D: TRBD1
J: TRBJ1-5
V: TRBV6-5
size: .
CDR3: CASSYGNRQGVQPQHF
DNA: TGTGCCAGCAGTTACGGTAATCGACAGGGGGTTCAGCCCCAGCATTTT

D: TRBD1
J: TRBJ2-3
V: TRBV18
size: few
CDR3: CASSPRSSGTDPDTQYF
DNA: TGTGCCAGCTCACCACGATCCTCCGGGACAGACCCAGATACGCAGTATTTT

D: .
J: TRBJ2-3
V: TRBV12-3/TRBV12-4
size: .
CDR3: CASSSTPGFLGTDTQYF
DNA: TGTGCCAGCTCCTCGACCCCGGGGTTTCTAGGCACAGATACGCAGTATTTT

D: .
J: TRBJ1-3
V: TRBV28
size: .
CDR3: CATTTGTLSGNTIYF
DNA: TGTGCCACCACGACAGGAACCCTCTCTGGAAACACCATATATTTT

D: TRBD1
J: TRBJ2-5
V: TRBV28
size: .
CDR3: CASSLLRTGQHF
DNA: TGTGCCAGCAGTTTATTAAGGACAGGGCAGCACTTC

D: .
J: TRBJ2-1
V: TRBV7-3
size: .
CDR3: CASSRLGGSGIYNEQFF
DNA: TGTGCCAGCAGCCGTCTCGGAGGTAGCGGAATTTACAATGAGCAGTTCTTC

D: .
J: TRBJ2-7
V: TRBV10-3
size: .
CDR3: CAIRGISYEQYF
DNA: TGTGCCATCCGAGGTATCAGCTACGAGCAGTACTTC

D: TRBD2
J: TRBJ2-1
V: TRBV20-1
size: few
CDR3: CSAIGLAGGLSSYNEQFF
DNA: TGCAGTGCTATCGGACTAGCGGGCGGACTTAGCTCCTACAATGAGCAGTTCTTC

D: .
J: TRBJ2-7
V: TRBV20-1
size: .
CDR3: CSAREYRNSYEQYF
DNA: TGCAGTGCTAGAGAATACAGGAACTCCTACGAGCAGTACTTC

D: .
J: TRBJ2-3
V: TRBV10-3
size: many
CDR3: CAISDRRTDTQYF
DNA: TGTGCCATCAGTGACCGACGGACAGATACGCAGTATTTT

D: .
J: TRBJ2-7
V: TRBV5-1
size: .
CDR3: CASSPPAGQTYEQYF
DNA: TGCGCCAGCAGCCCGCCGGCGGGACAGACCTACGAGCAGTACTTC

D: .
J: TRBJ1-3
V: TRBV7-2
size: many
CDR3: CASSSNSGNTIYF
DNA: TGTGCCAGCAGCTCCAACTCTGGAAACACCATATATTTT

D: .
J: TRBJ2-7
V: TRBV7-2
size: few
CDR3: CASTISASSYEQYF
DNA: TGTGCCAGCACCATTAGCGCGAGCTCCTACGAGCAGTACTTC

D: TRBD2
J: TRBJ2-1
V: TRBV12-3/TRBV12-4
size: few
CDR3: CASSHSGRLSYNEQFF
DNA: TGTGCCAGCAGTCATAGCGGGAGGTTGTCCTACAATGAGCAGTTCTTC

D: .
J: TRBJ2-7
V: TRBV12-3/TRBV12-4
size: few
CDR3: CASSLPRDAAYEQYF
DNA: TGTGCCAGCAGTCTTCCGAGGGACGCAGCCTACGAGCAGTACTTC

D: .
J: TRBJ2-6
V: TRBV6-5
size: few
CDR3: CASSYSGFAASGANVLTF
DNA: TGTGCCAGCAGTTACTCAGGCTTCGCGGCCTCTGGGGCCAACGTCCTGACTTTC

D: .
J: TRBJ2-2
V: TRBV6-5
size: .
CDR3: CASSFSSSGPGELFF
DNA: TGTGCCAGCAGTTTCTCGTCAAGCGGGCCCGGGGAGCTGTTTTTT

D: .
J: TRBJ2-4
V: TRBV20-1
size: few
CDR3: CSATQGGPNIQYF
DNA: TGCAGTGCTACCCAGGGGGGCCCGAACATTCAGTACTTC

D: .
J: TRBJ2-3
V: TRBV12-3/TRBV12-4
size: .
CDR3: CASSFTDWQDTQYF
DNA: TGTGCCAGCAGTTTTACGGACTGGCAGGATACGCAGTATTTT

D: TRBD1
J: TRBJ1-4
V: TRBV12-3/TRBV12-4
size: .
CDR3: CASRGQDHEKLFF
DNA: TGTGCCAGCAGAGGACAGGATCATGAAAAACTGTTTTTT

D: .
J: TRBJ1-4
V: TRBV7-9
size: .
CDR3: CASTPPGTTNEKLFF
DNA: TGTGCCAGCACCCCCCCAGGAACAACTAATGAAAAACTGTTTTTT